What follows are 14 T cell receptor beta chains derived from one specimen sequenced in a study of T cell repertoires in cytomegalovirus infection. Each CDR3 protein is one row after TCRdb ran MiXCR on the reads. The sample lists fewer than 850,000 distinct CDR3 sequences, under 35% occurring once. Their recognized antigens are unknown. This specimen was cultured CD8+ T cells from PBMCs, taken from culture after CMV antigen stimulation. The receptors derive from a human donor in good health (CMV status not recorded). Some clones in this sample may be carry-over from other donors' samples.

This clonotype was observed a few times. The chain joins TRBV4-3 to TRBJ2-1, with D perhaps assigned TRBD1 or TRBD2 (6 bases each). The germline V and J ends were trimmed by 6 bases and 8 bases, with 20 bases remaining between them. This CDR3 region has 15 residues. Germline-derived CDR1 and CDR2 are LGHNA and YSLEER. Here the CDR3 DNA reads TGCGCCAGCAGTCCCGGTGGGGGGCCGGGCTATGAGCAGTTCTTC. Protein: CASSPGGGPGYEQFF.

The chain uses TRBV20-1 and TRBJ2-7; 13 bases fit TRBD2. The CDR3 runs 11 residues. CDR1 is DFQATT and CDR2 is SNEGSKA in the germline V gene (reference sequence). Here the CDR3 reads CGTSGVGEQYF. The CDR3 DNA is TGCGGGACTAGCGGGGTTGGCGAGCAGTACTTC.

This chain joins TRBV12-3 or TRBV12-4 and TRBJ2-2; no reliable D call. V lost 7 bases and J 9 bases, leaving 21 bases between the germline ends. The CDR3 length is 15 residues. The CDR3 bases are TGTGCCAGCACCGCCGGGCTGTCGGTTGTTTGGGAGCTGTTTTTT. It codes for CASTAGLSVVWELFF.

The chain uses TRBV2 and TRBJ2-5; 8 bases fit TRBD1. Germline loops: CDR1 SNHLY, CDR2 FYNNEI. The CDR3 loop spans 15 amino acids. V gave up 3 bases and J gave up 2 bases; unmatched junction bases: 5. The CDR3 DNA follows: TGTGCCAGCAGTGAGGGCAGGGGGCGGCAAGAGACCCAGTACTTC. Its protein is CASSEGRGRQETQYF.

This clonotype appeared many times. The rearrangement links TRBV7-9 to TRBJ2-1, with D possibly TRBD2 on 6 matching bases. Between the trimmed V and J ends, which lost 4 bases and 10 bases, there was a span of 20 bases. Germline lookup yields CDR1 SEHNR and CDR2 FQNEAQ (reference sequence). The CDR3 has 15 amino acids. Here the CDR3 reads CASSYLPGGAEEQFF. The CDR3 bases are TGTGCCAGCAGCTACTTACCCGGAGGGGCAGAGGAGCAGTTCTTC.

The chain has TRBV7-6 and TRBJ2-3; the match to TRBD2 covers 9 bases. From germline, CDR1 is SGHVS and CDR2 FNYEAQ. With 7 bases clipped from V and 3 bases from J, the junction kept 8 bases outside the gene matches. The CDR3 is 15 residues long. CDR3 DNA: TGTGCCAGCAACGATGCGGGGGGGCGTACAGATACGCAGTATTTT. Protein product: CASNDAGGRTDTQYF. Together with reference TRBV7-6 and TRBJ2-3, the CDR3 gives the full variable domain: GAGVSQSPRYKVTKRGQDVALRCDPISGHVSLYWYRQALGQGPEFLTYFNYEAQQDKSGLPNDRFSAERPEGSISTLTIQRTEQRDSAMYRCASNDAGGRTDTQYFGPGTRLTVL.

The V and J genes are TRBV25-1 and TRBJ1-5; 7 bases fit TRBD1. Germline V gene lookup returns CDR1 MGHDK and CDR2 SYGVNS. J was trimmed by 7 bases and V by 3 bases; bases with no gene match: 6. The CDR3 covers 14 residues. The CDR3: CASSDLGGGQPQHF. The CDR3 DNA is TGTGCCAGCAGTGACCTCGGAGGGGGCCAGCCCCAGCATTTT.

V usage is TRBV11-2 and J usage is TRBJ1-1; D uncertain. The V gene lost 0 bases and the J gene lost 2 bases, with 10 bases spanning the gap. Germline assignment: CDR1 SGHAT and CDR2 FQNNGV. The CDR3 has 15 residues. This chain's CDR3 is CASSLDPGPNTEAFF. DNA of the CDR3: TGTGCCAGCAGCTTAGATCCGGGCCCTAACACTGAAGCTTTCTTT.

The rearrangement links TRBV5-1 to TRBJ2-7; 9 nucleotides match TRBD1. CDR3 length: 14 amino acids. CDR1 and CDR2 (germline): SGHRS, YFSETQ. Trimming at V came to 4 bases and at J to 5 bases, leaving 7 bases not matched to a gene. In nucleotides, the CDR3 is TGCGCCAGCAGCACCGGGACAGGGAACGACGAGCAGTACTTC. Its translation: CASSTGTGNDEQYF.

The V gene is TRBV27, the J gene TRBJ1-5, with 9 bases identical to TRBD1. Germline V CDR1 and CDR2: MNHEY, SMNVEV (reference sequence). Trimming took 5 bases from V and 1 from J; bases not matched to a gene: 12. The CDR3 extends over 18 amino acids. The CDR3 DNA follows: TGTGCCAGCAGTACCTTATGGACAGGGGATTGGAGCAATCAGCCCCAGCATTTT. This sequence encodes CASSTLWTGDWSNQPQHF.

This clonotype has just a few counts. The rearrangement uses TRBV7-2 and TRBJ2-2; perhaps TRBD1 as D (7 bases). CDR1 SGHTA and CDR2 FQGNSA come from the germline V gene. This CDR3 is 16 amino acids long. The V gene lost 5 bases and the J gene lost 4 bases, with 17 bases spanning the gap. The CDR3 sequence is CASSPLEGAGTGELFF. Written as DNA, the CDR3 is TGTGCCAGCAGCCCGTTGGAGGGGGCGGGCACCGGGGAGCTGTTTTTT. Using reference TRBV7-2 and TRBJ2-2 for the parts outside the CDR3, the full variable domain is GAGVSQSPSNKVTEKGKDVELRCDPISGHTALYWYRQSLGQGLEFLIYFQGNSAPDKSGLPSDRFSAERTGGSVSTLTIQRTQQEDSAVYLCASSPLEGAGTGELFFGEGSRLTVL.

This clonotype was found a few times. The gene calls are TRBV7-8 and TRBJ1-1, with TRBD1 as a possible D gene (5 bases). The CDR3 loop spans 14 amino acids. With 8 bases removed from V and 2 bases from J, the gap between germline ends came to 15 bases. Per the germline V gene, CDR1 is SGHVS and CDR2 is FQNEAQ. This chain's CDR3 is CASRSMGVNTEAFF. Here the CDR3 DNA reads TGTGCCAGCCGATCTATGGGGGTTAACACTGAAGCTTTCTTT.

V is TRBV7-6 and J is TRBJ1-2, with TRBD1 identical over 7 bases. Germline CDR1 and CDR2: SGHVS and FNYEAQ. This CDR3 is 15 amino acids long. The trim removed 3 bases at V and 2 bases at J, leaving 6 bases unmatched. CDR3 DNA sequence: TGTGCCAGCAGCTTCGGAAAGACAGGGAACTATGGCTACACCTTC. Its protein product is CASSFGKTGNYGYTF.

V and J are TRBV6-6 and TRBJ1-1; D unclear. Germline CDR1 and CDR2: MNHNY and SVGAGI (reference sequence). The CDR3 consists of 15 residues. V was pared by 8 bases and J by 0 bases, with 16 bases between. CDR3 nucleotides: TGTGCCAGCCAAATCGGGCGATACATGAACACTGAAGCTTTCTTT. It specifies CASQIGRYMNTEAFF.